This T cell receptor beta chain was documented in a study of glioma-infiltrating T cells. This clonotype occurred once. The germline gives CDR1 MNHEY, CDR2 SMNVEV (reference sequence). CDR3 length equals 13 residues. The ends were cut back, 8 bases at V and 7 bases at J, with 17 bases in the middle. Using RNA template, CDR3s of TCR alpha and beta were amplified with iRepertoire arm-PCR. TCRdb passed the multiplex PCR reads through MiXCR, listing each CDR3 protein once. The sample records over 100,000 distinct CDR3 sequences, around a quarter being singletons. The chain links TRBV27 to TRBJ2-5; D assignment may be TRBD1 or TRBD2 (5 bases each). The TCR originated in a human donor with low-grade glioma or glioblastoma, undergoing nonglioma brain surgery, or in good health (not recorded which). Input material: glioma tissue, nonneoplastic brain tissue, or PBMCs (not recorded which). CDR3 coding DNA: TGTGCCAGCCGGCTGACCACGAGGGGGACCCAGTACTTC. Protein: CASRLTTRGTQYF.